The 26 T cell receptor beta chains reported below all come from one sample, sequenced in a study of blood T cell repertoires in COVID-19. The protocol was immunoSEQ multiplex PCR, while the TCRdb copy is restricted to in-frame clones and leaves out a portion. The top ten hold approximately 3.9% of the sample, which has more than 100,000 clones, roughly three quarters seen once. The material sequenced was peripheral blood. These receptors all stem from a woman of 80 years or more with acute or convalescent COVID-19.

J is TRBJ2-1 and V is TRBV14; D is unclear. The length of the CDR3 is 14 residues. The germline V and J ends were trimmed by 8 bases and 7 bases, with 18 bases remaining between them. CDR1 is SGHDN, CDR2 FVKESK, per germline. The CDR3 is CASSDLDTSNEQFF. The CDR3 coding sequence is TGTGCCAGCTCCGACCTTGACACCTCGAATGAGCAGTTCTTC.

The chain links TRBV7-2 to TRBJ1-6; the D is unclear. Per the germline V gene, CDR1 is SGHTA and CDR2 is FQGNSA. This CDR3 has 16 residues. Trimming pared 1 base from V and 0 bases from J, leaving 7 bases between. The CDR3 loop is CASSLVAGSYNSPLHF. The CDR3 DNA follows: TGTGCCAGCAGCTTAGTGGCAGGCTCCTATAATTCACCCCTCCACTTT.

The CDR3 coding sequence is TGTGCCAGCAGTTCGGTTGATAATTCACCCCTCCACTTT. Translating gives CASSSVDNSPLHF. The chain carries TRBV12-3 or TRBV12-4 and TRBJ1-6; no clear D gene. This CDR3 has 13 amino acids. The V end was cut by 4 bases, the J end by 5 bases, with 6 bases between.

This chain connects TRBV25-1 to TRBJ2-2; TRBD1 might be the D (5 bases). The CDR3 is 16 residues long. V dropped 8 bases and J dropped 2 bases, with 18 bases sitting between them. Germline values: CDR1 MGHDK, CDR2 SYGVNS. CDR3 nucleotides: TGTGCCAGCGGGGATTCAGGGCCGCGTAACACCGGGGAGCTGTTTTTT. Translated, it gives CASGDSGPRNTGELFF.

This clone was seen just once. V gene TRBV11-2 combines with J gene TRBJ2-3; D unresolved. The V and J ends lost 3 bases and 0 bases respectively, with 4 bases between them. Per the germline V gene, CDR1 is SGHAT and CDR2 is FQNNGV. This CDR3 has 13 residues. The CDR3 loop is CASSFGSTDTQYF. Here the CDR3 DNA reads TGTGCCAGCAGCTTTGGCAGCACAGATACGCAGTATTTT.

This chain connects TRBV5-6 to TRBJ1-5, with a tentative D call TRBD1 (5 bases). Trimming cost V 0 bases and J 5 bases, with 12 bases left between them. Germline CDR1 reads SGHDT; CDR2 reads YYEEEE. This CDR3 is built from 15 residues. CDR3 sequence: CASSLAGRGHQPQHF. The CDR3, as DNA: TGTGCCAGCAGCTTGGCCGGTAGGGGCCATCAGCCCCAGCATTTT. The complete variable domain, with remaining parts taken from reference TRBV5-6 and TRBJ1-5, reads DAGVTQSPTHLIKTRGQQVTLRCSPKSGHDTVSWYQQALGQGPQFIFQYYEEEERQRGNFPDRFSGHQFPNYSSELNVNALLLGDSALYLCASSLAGRGHQPQHFGDGTRLSIL.

For the CDR3, the DNA is TGTGCCAGCAGCCCAGAGGGCCGATACACTGAAGCTTTCTTT. Amino acids: CASSPEGRYTEAFF. V usage is TRBV21-1 and J usage is TRBJ1-1. TRBV21-1 is a pseudogene segment. This CDR3 region has 14 residues.

In this sample, this clone turned up once. J is TRBJ1-1 and V is TRBV7-3, with TRBD1 matching over 7 bases. The CDR3 length is 15 residues. The V gene end was trimmed by 4 bases and the J gene end by 7 bases; junction bases not matched to a gene: 12. Germline CDR1 and CDR2: SGHTA and FQGTGA. CDR3 sequence (DNA): TGTGCCAGCAGCTCCCGACAGGGCCCTGGTATTGAAGCTTTCTTT. Amino acids: CASSSRQGPGIEAFF.

The sample holds one count of this clone. The rearrangement joins TRBV2 to TRBJ1-5, with D unclear. Trimming took 5 bases from V and 7 from J, leaving 6 bases between them. The CDR3 consists of 11 residues. Germline lookup yields CDR1 SNHLY and CDR2 FYNNEI. DNA of the CDR3: TGTGCCAGCAGTCCGGGACAGCCCCAGCATTTT. It encodes CASSPGQPQHF.

This clone was picked up one time. V and J are TRBV30 and TRBJ2-2; D gene unclear. CDR1 is GTSNPN, CDR2 SVGIG, per germline (reference sequence). Trimming pared 0 bases from V and 6 bases from J, leaving 8 bases between. The CDR3 covers 13 residues. CDR3 sequence (DNA): TGTGCCTGGAGTGTACGAGGCCCCGGGGAGCTGTTTTTT. Amino acids: CAWSVRGPGELFF. Full variable domain (outside the CDR3, taken from reference TRBV30 and TRBJ2-2): SQTIHQWPATLVQPVGSPLSLECTVEGTSNPNLYWYRQAAGRGLQLLFYSVGIGQISSEVPQNLSASRPQDRQFILSSKKLLLSDSGFYLCAWSVRGPGELFFGEGSRLTVL.

The chain employs TRBV9 and TRBJ2-1; 15 bases map to TRBD2. Germline V gene data show CDR1 as SGDLS and CDR2 as YYNGEE. The CDR3 contains 18 residues. Trimming cost V 3 bases and J 7 bases; bases outside gene matches: 11. The CDR3 loop is CASSGEGTGLAGGNEQFF. CDR3 bases: TGTGCCAGCAGCGGAGAGGGAACGGGACTAGCGGGAGGAAATGAGCAGTTCTTC.

The sample holds a few counts of this clone. The gene calls are TRBV7-9 and TRBJ2-3, with D perhaps TRBD2 (6 bases). Germline CDR1 and CDR2: SEHNR and FQNEAQ (reference sequence). The CDR3 consists of 15 residues. V was shortened by 5 bases and J by 6 bases, with 18 bases between the two germline ends. DNA of the CDR3: TGTGCCAGCAGCAGTCGTCGAGGGAGGATGGATACGCAGTATTTT. Amino acids: CASSSRRGRMDTQYF.

The chain carries TRBV19 and TRBJ2-2; 16 bases line up with TRBD2. CDR3 size: 19 residues. Germline CDR1 LNHDA, CDR2 SQIVND (reference sequence). Trimming took 4 bases from V and 3 from J; bases not matched to a gene: 8. CDR3 protein: CASSTPSGLAGGHTGELFF. The CDR3 region has the DNA TGTGCCAGTAGTACCCCTTCGGGACTAGCGGGAGGGCACACCGGGGAGCTGTTTTTT. The variable domain in full, with the rest retrieved from reference TRBV19 and TRBJ2-2, is DGGITQSPKYLFRKEGQNVTLSCEQNLNHDAMYWYRQDPGQGLRLIYYSQIVNDFQKGDIAEGYSVSREKKESFPLTVTSAQKNPTAFYLCASSTPSGLAGGHTGELFFGEGSRLTVL.

The chain couples TRBV24-1 to TRBJ2-2; TRBD2 aligns across 13 bases. The germline V gene encodes CDR1 KGHDR and CDR2 SFDVKD. This CDR3 is built from 19 residues. Unmatched junction bases numbered 15, after V lost 6 bases and J lost 6 bases. In DNA, the CDR3 is TGTGCCACCAGTCCCCCACTAACTAGCGGGAGGGCCATATCCGGGGAGCTGTTTTTT. Its protein product is CATSPPLTSGRAISGELFF.

This chain uses TRBV6-5 with TRBJ1-3, with D perhaps matching TRBD1 (6 bases). Per the germline V gene, CDR1 is MNHEY and CDR2 is SVGAGI. V shed 5 bases and J shed 0 bases, with 11 bases lying between them. The CDR3 consists of 15 residues. CDR3 coding DNA: TGTGCCAGCAGTCCGGACAGAGTCTCTGGAAACACCATATATTTT. Translated, it gives CASSPDRVSGNTIYF.

This clone was seen only once. CDR3: CAWTAQRSYGYTF. CDR3 bases: TGTGCCTGGACAGCCCAGAGGAGCTATGGCTACACCTTC. This chain uses TRBV30 with TRBJ1-2; D is unresolved. The CDR3 is made up of 13 amino acids. The germline CDR1 and CDR2 sequences are GTSNPN and SVGIG (reference sequence). The V end was cut by 4 bases, the J end by 4 bases, with 13 bases between. Based on the CDR3 plus reference TRBV30 and TRBJ1-2, the full variable domain is SQTIHQWPATLVQPVGSPLSLECTVEGTSNPNLYWYRQAAGRGLQLLFYSVGIGQISSEVPQNLSASRPQDRQFILSSKKLLLSDSGFYLCAWTAQRSYGYTFGSGTRLTVV.

This chain links TRBV4-3 with TRBJ2-7; D uncertain. Between the trimmed V and J ends, which lost 0 bases and 6 bases, there was a span of 12 bases. The CDR3 is made up of 14 amino acids. The germline V gene has CDR1 LGHNA and CDR2 YSLEER. The CDR3 loop reads CASSQDMSYREQYF. The CDR3 coding sequence is TGCGCCAGCAGCCAAGATATGTCCTACCGCGAGCAGTACTTC.

The gene calls are TRBV29-1 and TRBJ2-1, with 14 bases identical to TRBD2. The V gene end was trimmed by 6 bases and the J gene end by 7 bases; junction bases not matched to a gene: 14. From germline, CDR1 is SQVTM and CDR2 ANQGSEA. The CDR3 has 17 amino acids. CDR3 loop: CSVPNRLAGGPGNEQFF. As DNA, the CDR3 is TGCAGCGTCCCCAACCGACTAGCGGGAGGGCCAGGGAATGAGCAGTTCTTC.

Only one count was recorded for this clone. V is TRBV5-4 and J is TRBJ2-1; 7 bases agree with TRBD1. This CDR3 comprises 15 residues. The germline CDR1 and CDR2 sequences are SGHNT and YYREEE (reference sequence). V was pared by 3 bases and J by 8 bases, with 11 bases of the junction left unmatched. CDR3: CASSWKRTGNDEQFF. For the CDR3, the DNA is TGTGCCAGCAGCTGGAAAAGGACAGGCAACGATGAGCAGTTCTTC.

This rearrangement joins TRBV7-8 to TRBJ1-2, with 7 bases lining up with TRBD1. The V gene's germline CDR1 is SGHVS and CDR2 FQNEAQ. Germline trimming cut 1 base from V and 2 bases from J; bases unmatched to any gene: 7. The CDR3 length is 16 residues. The CDR3 spells CASSLGNRGRNYGYTF. The DNA of the CDR3 is TGTGCCAGCAGCTTAGGGAACAGGGGAAGGAACTATGGCTACACCTTC.

The chain combines TRBV6-5 with TRBJ1-2; 9 nucleotides match TRBD1. The CDR3 contains 14 residues. The germline V gene encodes CDR1 MNHEY and CDR2 SVGAGI. Trimming cost V 6 bases and J 7 bases; bases outside gene matches: 9. The CDR3 sequence: CASRPSQGAVGYTF. CDR3 sequence (DNA): TGTGCCAGCAGACCCTCACAGGGGGCGGTTGGCTACACCTTC.

There are a few counts of this clone. This chain connects TRBV19 to TRBJ1-1; 9 bases line up with TRBD1. The CDR3 spans 13 residues. Losses at the gene ends were 7 bases for V and 1 base for J; bases not matched to a gene: 1. Germline CDR1 is LNHDA and CDR2 is SQIVND (reference sequence). The CDR3 is CASKQGANTEAFF. The CDR3 DNA sequence: TGTGCCAGTAAACAGGGGGCGAACACTGAAGCTTTCTTT.

The chain uses TRBV4-2 and TRBJ2-7; possibly TRBD1 for D (5 bases). Trimming cost V 3 bases and J 3 bases, with 9 bases left between them. Germline lookup yields CDR1 LGHNA and CDR2 YNFKEQ. This CDR3 comprises 13 residues. CDR3 nucleotide sequence: TGTGCCAGCAGCCACGCAGGGATCTACGAGCAGTACTTC. This gives the protein CASSHAGIYEQYF.

The chain combines TRBV3-1 (or the pseudogene TRBV3-2) with TRBJ1-1; D not resolved. The CDR3 extends over 14 amino acids. V was pared by 4 bases and J by 3 bases, with 12 bases between. Germline CDR1 LGHDT, CDR2 YNNKEL (reference sequence). The DNA for the CDR3 is TGTGCCAGCAGCCTTCGAGCCGGAGACACTGAAGCTTTCTTT. It translates to CASSLRAGDTEAFF.

The genes are TRBV7-2 and TRBJ1-3; 8 bases line up with TRBD1. V shed 1 base, J shed 3 bases, and the junction held 2 bases outside the gene matches. CDR1 SGHTA and CDR2 FQGNSA come from the germline V gene. This CDR3 contains 15 residues. DNA for the CDR3: TGTGCCAGCAGCTTAGGTACAGGGGGTGGAAACACCATATATTTT. Translation gives CASSLGTGGGNTIYF. The full variable domain, its missing parts supplied by reference TRBV7-2 and TRBJ1-3, is GAGVSQSPSNKVTEKGKDVELRCDPISGHTALYWYRQSLGQGLEFLIYFQGNSAPDKSGLPSDRFSAERTGGSVSTLTIQRTQQEDSAVYLCASSLGTGGGNTIYFGEGSWLTVV.

V and J are TRBV19 and TRBJ1-5; 7 bases line up with TRBD1. This CDR3 region has 15 residues. Germline values: CDR1 LNHDA, CDR2 SQIVND (reference sequence). V lost 4 bases and J lost 2; bases outside the gene matches: 5. This CDR3 is CASSRTTGGNQPQHF. Here the CDR3 DNA reads TGTGCCAGTAGTAGAACCACAGGGGGCAATCAGCCCCAGCATTTT. Complete variable domain (other parts from reference TRBV19 and TRBJ1-5): DGGITQSPKYLFRKEGQNVTLSCEQNLNHDAMYWYRQDPGQGLRLIYYSQIVNDFQKGDIAEGYSVSREKKESFPLTVTSAQKNPTAFYLCASSRTTGGNQPQHFGDGTRLSIL.